This TCR beta chain was sequenced during a study of control samples from healthy donors and cancer patients. Assay: immunoSEQ multiplex PCR; the TCRdb copy retains only in-frame clones and omits some. The sample contains around 57,000 clones, roughly 90% of which appear only once. This clone was detected only a few times. Germline V gives CDR1 MGHRA, CDR2 YSYEKL. The CDR3 consists of 16 residues. Trimming cost V 4 bases and J 8 bases, with 18 bases left between them. The sample comprised PBMCs. This chain uses TRBV4-1 with TRBJ1-6; tentative D call: TRBD1 (5 bases). This clonotype was sampled from a man aged 30 to 39 with colorectal cancer. The CDR3 spells CASSPTVDRPYSPLHF. The CDR3 DNA reads as TGCGCCAGCAGCCCTACAGTAGACAGACCCTATTCACCCCTCCACTTT.